This T cell receptor beta chain stems from a study of vaccination effects on CD4 cells after COVID-19. The culture ran for nine to ten days, and then CD4+ T cells were isolated. Documented for the person is a PCR-confirmed SARS-CoV-2 infection occurring between March and December 2020. Vaccination of participants consisted of two doses of either the BNT162b2 or mRNA-1273 vaccine. Profiled with immunoSEQ multiplex PCR; TCRdb holds only in-frame clones, not every one. The data contain 40,000 to 45,000 clones, 76% of them singletons. Broader study findings: In people who had recovered, most post-vaccine spike-reactive clones were new vaccine-induced clones.

Trimming stripped 6 bases from V and 1 base from J, with 9 bases between. CDR1 and CDR2 from the germline V gene are MNHEY and SVGAGI. The CDR3 spans 13 residues. About this clone: Its antigen is not known.

The starting material was CD4+ T cells from PBMCs cultured without peptide, obtained after COVID-19 vaccination. The chain links TRBV6-5 to TRBJ1-1; perhaps TRBD1 as D (5 bases). This receptor was obtained from a human donor who had a prior SARS-CoV-2 infection. The CDR3 DNA reads TGTGCCAGCAGCTTGGGGCGGAACACTGAAGCTTTCTTT. Protein sequence: CASSLGRNTEAFF.